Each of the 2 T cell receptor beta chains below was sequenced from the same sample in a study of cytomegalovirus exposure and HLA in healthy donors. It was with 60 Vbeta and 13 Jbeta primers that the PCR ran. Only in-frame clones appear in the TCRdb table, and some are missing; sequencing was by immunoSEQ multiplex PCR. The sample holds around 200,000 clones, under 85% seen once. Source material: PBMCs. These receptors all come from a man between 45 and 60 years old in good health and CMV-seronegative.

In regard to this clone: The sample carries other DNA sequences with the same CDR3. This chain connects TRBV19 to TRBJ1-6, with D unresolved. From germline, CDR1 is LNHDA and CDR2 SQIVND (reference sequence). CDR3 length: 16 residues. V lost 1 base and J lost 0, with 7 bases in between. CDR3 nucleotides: TGTGCCAGTAGTATAGGGGAGAGCTCCTATAATTCACCCCTCCACTTT. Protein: CASSIGESSYNSPLHF.

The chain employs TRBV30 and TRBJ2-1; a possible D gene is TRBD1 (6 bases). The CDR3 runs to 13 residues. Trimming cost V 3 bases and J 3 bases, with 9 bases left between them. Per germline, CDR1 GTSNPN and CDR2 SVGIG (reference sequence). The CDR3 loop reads CAWRGAVYNEQFF. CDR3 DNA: TGTGCCTGGAGGGGGGCGGTCTACAATGAGCAGTTCTTC.